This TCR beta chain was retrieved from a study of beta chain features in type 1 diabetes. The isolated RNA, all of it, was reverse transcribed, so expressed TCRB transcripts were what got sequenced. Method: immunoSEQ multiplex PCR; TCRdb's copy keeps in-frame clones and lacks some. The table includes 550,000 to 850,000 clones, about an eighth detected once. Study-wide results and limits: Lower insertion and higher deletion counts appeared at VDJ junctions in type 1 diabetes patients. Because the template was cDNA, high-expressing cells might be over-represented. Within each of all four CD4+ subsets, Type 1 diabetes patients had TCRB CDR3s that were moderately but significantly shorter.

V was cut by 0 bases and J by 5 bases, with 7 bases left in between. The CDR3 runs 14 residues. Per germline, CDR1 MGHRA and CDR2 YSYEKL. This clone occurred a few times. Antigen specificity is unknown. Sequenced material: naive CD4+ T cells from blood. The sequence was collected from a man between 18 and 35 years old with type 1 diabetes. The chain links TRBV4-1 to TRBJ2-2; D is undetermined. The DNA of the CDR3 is TGCGCCAGCAGCCAAGAAGATCTGACCGGGGAGCTGTTTTTT. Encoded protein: CASSQEDLTGELFF.